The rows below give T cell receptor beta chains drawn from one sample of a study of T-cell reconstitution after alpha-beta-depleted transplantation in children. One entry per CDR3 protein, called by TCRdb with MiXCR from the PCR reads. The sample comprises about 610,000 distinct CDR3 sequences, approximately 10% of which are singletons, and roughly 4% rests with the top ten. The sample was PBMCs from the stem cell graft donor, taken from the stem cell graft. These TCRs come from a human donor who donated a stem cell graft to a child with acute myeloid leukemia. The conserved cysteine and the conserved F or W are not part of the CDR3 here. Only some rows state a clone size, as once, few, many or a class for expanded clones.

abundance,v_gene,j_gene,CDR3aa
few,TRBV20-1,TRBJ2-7,SARDPVRVYEQY
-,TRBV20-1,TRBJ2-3,SARREGEAAVDTQY
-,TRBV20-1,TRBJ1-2,SAPAGGFYGYT
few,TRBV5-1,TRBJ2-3,ASSLVGTQATDTQY
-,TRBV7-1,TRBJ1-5,ASSTRRTGGVYSNQPQH
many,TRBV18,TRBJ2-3,ASSRGATADTQY
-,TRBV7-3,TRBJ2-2,ASSLVGRNTGELF
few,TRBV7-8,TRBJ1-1,ASSLNREAEAF
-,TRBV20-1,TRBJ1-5,SARDRTGFGQPQH
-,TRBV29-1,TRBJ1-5,SVLTSGGNQPQH
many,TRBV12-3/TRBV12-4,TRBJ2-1,ASKASGRARYNEQF
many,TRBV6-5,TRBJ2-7,ASSYTRSSYEQY
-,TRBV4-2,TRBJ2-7,ASSQGVGDETYEQY
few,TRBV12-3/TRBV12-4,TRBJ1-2,ASSPSGTGDYGYT
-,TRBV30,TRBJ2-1,AWKTSGAWEQF
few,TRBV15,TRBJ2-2,ATQHGTATITGELF
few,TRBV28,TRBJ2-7,ASSLLGASYEQY
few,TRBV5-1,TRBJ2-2,ASSSTTGNGELF
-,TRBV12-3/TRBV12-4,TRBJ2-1,ASSSRLVPNEQF
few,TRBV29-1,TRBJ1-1,SVTGGSTEAF
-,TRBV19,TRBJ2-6,ASPEANVLT
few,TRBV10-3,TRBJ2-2,AISEAANTGELF
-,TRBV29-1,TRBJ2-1,SVVRGLAGEGGQF
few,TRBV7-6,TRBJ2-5,ASSSPGTSVKETQY
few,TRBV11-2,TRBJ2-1,ASSLIQGLAGVNEQF
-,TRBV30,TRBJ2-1,AWSTYTHEQF
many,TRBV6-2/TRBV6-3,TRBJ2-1,AHGGSYNEQF
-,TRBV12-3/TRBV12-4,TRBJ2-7,ASSLGIGEGLEQY
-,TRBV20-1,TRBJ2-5,SARPEAETQY
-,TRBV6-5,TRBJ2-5,ASSYSGASGKSRTQY
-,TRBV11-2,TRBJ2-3,ASLLRRGADTQY
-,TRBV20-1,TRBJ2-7,SARPDLNPYEQY